This T cell receptor (beta chain) was captured in a study of T cells in Graves' hyperthyroidism and ophthalmopathy. RNA transcripts yielded amplified TCR beta CDR3 regions. The HTBI set primed first-round TCR CDR3 RT-PCR. TCRdb re-analysed the multiplex PCR reads in MiXCR, keeping a single row per CDR3 protein. Of some 460,000 distinct CDR3 sequences listed, approximately 14% are singletons. Looked up from germline, CDR1 is MDHEN and CDR2 is SYDVKM. The trim removed 5 bases at V and 12 bases at J, leaving 6 bases unmatched. The CDR3 totals 11 residues. The study enrolled patients aged 18 to 65 with newly diagnosed hyperthyroidism of under 2 months' duration. In regard to this clonotype: Since a much larger clone is just one base distant, this may be a read error.

The clonotype comes from a young woman with Graves' hyperthyroidism. The chain carries TRBV28 and TRBJ1-1; 7 positions agree with TRBD1. Sequenced material: blood. The CDR3 nucleotides read TGTGCCAGCAGTCCCAGGGGGTGGACTTTCTTT. Amino acids: CASSPRGWTFF.